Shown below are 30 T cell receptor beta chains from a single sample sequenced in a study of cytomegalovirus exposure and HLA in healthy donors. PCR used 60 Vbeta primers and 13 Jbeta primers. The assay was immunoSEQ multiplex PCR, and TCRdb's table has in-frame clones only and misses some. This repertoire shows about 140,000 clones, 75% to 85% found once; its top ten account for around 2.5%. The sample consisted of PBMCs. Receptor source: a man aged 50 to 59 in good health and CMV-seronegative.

The DNA for the CDR3 is TGTGCCAGCTTGAGAGGGACTGAAGCTTTCTTT. Translating it yields CASLRGTEAFF. The chain combines TRBV7-9 with TRBJ1-1; D is ambiguous. The CDR3 spans 11 residues. CDR1 is SEHNR and CDR2 is FQNEAQ in the germline V gene (reference sequence). Trimming shortened V by 8 bases and J by 5 bases, and 9 bases separated the two germline ends. Using reference TRBV7-9 and TRBJ1-1 for the parts outside the CDR3, the full variable domain is DTGVSQNPRHKITKRGQNVTFRCDPISEHNRLYWYRQTLGQGPEFLTYFQNEAQLEKSRLLSDRFSAERPKGSFSTLEIQRTEQGDSAMYLCASLRGTEAFFGQGTRLTVV.

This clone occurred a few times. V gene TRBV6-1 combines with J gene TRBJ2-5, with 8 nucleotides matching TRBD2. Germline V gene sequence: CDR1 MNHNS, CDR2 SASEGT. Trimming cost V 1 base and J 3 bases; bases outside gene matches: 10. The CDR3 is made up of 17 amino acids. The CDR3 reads CASSEVSGGVGKETQYF. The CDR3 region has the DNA TGTGCCAGCAGTGAAGTTTCGGGGGGGGTTGGAAAAGAGACCCAGTACTTC.

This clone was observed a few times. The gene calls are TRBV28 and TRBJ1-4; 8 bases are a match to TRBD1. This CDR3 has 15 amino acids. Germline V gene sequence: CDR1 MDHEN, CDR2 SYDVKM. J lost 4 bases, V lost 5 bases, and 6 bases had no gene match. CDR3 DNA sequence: TGTGCCAGCAGTGCTCAGGGGGCCGGTAATGAAAAACTGTTTTTT. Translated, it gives CASSAQGAGNEKLFF.

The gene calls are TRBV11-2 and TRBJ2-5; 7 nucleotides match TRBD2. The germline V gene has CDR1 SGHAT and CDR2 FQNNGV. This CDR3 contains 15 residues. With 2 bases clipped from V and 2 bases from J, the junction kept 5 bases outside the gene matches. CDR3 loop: CASSLTRGEQETQYF. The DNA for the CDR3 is TGTGCCAGCAGCTTAACACGGGGGGAACAAGAGACCCAGTACTTC.

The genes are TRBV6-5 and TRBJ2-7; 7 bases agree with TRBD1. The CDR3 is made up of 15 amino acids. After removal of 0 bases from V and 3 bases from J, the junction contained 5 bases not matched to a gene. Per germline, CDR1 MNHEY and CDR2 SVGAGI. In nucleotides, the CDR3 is TGTGCCAGCAGTTACTCCGGGCAGGGGGTCTACGAGCAGTACTTC. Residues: CASSYSGQGVYEQYF.

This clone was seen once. The CDR3 DNA sequence: TGTGCCAGCAGCCTGGGGCCAATAATGAACACTGAAGCTTTCTTT. It codes for CASSLGPIMNTEAFF. This chain connects TRBV7-2 to TRBJ1-1; possible D gene TRBD1, 5 bases. Germline CDR1 and CDR2: SGHTA and FQGNSA. CDR3 length: 15 amino acids. V dropped 5 bases and J dropped 0 bases, with 13 bases sitting between them.

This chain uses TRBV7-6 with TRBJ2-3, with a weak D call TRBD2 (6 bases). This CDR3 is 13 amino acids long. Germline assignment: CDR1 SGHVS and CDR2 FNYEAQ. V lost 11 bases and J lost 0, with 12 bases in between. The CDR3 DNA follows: TGTGCCCTCCGGCGGGGTAGCACAGATACGCAGTATTTT. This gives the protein CALRRGSTDTQYF.

CDR3 coding DNA: TGTGCCTGGAGTGCCCTCCAGCTTAACACAGGCGGACAGCCCCAGCATTTT. It encodes CAWSALQLNTGGQPQHF. J is TRBJ1-5 and V is TRBV30, with D perhaps TRBD1 (5 bases). The germline V gene encodes CDR1 GTSNPN and CDR2 SVGIG (reference sequence). This CDR3 spans 17 amino acids. The V and J ends lost 1 base and 7 bases respectively, with 23 bases between them.

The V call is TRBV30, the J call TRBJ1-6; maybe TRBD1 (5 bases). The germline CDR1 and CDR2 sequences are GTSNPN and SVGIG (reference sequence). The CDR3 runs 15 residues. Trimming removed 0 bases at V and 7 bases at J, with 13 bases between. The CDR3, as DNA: TGTGCCTGGAGTGTCGCGACAGCTAGGAATTCACCCCTCCACTTT. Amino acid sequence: CAWSVATARNSPLHF.

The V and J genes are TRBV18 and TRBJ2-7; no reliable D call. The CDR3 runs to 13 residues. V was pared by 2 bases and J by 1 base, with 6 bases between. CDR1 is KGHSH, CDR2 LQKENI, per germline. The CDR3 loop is CASSPAESYEQYF. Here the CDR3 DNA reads TGTGCCAGCTCACCAGCGGAATCCTACGAGCAGTACTTC.

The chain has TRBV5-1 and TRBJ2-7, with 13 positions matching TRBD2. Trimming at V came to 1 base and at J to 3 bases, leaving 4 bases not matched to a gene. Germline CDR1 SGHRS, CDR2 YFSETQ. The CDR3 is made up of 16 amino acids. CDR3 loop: CASSLKLAGGNYEQYF. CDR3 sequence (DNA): TGCGCCAGCAGCTTGAAACTAGCGGGAGGGAACTACGAGCAGTACTTC.

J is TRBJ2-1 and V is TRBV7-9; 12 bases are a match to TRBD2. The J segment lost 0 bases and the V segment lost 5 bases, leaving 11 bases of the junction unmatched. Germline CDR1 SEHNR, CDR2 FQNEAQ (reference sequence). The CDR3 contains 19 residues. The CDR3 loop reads CASSPLGTSGRSSYNEQFF. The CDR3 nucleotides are TGTGCCAGCAGCCCCCTGGGTACTAGCGGGAGGAGCTCCTACAATGAGCAGTTCTTC.

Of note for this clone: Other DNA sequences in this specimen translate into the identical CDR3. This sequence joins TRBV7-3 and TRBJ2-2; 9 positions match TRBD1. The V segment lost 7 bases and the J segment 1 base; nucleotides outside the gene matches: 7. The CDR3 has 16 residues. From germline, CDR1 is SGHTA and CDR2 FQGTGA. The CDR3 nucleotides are TGTGCCAGCAACCCTGGGGGACAGGGGAACACCGGGGAGCTGTTTTTT. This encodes CASNPGGQGNTGELFF.

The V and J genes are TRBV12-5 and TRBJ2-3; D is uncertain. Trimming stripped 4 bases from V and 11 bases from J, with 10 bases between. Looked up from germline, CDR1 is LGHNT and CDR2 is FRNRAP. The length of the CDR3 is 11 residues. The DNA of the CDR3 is TGTGCTAGTGGTTCGATTGGTAGGCAGTATTTT. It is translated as CASGSIGRQYF.

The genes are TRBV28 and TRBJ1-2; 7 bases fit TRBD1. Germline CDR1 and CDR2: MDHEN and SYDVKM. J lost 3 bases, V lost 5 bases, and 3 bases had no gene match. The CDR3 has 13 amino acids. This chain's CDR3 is CASSPGQHYGYTF. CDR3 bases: TGTGCCAGCAGTCCGGGACAGCACTATGGCTACACCTTC.

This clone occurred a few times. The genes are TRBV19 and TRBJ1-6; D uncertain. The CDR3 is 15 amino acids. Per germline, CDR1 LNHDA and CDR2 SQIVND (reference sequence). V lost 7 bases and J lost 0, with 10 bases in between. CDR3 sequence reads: CASTRRGSYNSPLHF. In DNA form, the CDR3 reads TGTGCCAGTACTCGACGCGGCTCCTATAATTCACCCCTCCACTTT.

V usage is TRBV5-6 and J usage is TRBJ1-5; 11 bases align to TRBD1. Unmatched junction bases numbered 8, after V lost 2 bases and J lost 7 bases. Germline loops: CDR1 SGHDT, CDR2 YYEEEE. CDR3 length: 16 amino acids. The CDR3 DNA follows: TGTGCCAGCAGCTTAACCGGGACAGGGGGTTGGCAGCCCCAGCATTTT. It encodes CASSLTGTGGWQPQHF.

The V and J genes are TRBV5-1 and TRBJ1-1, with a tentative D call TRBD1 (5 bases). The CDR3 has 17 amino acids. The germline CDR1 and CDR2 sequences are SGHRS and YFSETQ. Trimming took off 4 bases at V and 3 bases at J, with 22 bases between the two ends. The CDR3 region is CASSGSAAGHPDTEAFF. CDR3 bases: TGCGCCAGCAGCGGCTCGGCGGCAGGGCATCCGGACACTGAAGCTTTCTTT.

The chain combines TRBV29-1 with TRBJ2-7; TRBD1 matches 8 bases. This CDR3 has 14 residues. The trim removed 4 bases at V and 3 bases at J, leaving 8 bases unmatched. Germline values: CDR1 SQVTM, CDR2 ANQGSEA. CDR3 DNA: TGCAGCGTTGGAAGGACAGGGTCACTCTACGAGCAGTACTTC. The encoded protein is CSVGRTGSLYEQYF.

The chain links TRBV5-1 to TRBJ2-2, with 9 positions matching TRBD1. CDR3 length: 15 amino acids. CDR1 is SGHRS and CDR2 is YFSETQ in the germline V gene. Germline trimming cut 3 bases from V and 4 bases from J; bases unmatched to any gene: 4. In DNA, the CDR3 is TGCGCCAGCAGCTCCCGGACAGGGGTCACCGGGGAGCTGTTTTTT. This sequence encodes CASSSRTGVTGELFF.

The CDR3 nucleotides are TGTGCCAGCAGTTCAAGGGGGGAGACCCAGTACTTC. It codes for CASSSRGETQYF. V and J are TRBV7-2 and TRBJ2-5; D possibly corresponds to TRBD1 (6 bases). Deletions cut 6 bases from V and 5 bases from J, with 10 bases between. The CDR3 contains 12 residues. Germline loops: CDR1 SGHTA, CDR2 FQGNSA.

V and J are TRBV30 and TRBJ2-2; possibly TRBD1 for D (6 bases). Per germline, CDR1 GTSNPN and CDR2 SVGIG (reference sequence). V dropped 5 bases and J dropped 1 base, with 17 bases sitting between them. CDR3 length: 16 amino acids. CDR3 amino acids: CAWVNGQLRNTGELFF. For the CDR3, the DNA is TGTGCCTGGGTGAACGGACAGTTAAGGAACACCGGGGAGCTGTTTTTT. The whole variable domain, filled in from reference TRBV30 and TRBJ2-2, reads SQTIHQWPATLVQPVGSPLSLECTVEGTSNPNLYWYRQAAGRGLQLLFYSVGIGQISSEVPQNLSASRPQDRQFILSSKKLLLSDSGFYLCAWVNGQLRNTGELFFGEGSRLTVL.

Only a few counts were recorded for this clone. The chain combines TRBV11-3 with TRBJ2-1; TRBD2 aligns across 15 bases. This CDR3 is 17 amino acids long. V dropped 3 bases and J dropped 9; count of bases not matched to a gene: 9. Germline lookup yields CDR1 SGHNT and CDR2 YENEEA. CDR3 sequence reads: CASSLRTSGGAGTEQFF. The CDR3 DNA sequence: TGTGCCAGCAGCTTGAGGACTAGCGGGGGGGCGGGTACTGAGCAGTTCTTC.

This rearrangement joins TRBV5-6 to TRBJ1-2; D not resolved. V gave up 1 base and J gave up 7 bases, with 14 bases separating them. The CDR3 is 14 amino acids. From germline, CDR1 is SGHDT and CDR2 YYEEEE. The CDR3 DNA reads TGTGCCAGCAGCTTGCCCCAATCCCCCGGTGGCTACACCTTC. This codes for CASSLPQSPGGYTF.

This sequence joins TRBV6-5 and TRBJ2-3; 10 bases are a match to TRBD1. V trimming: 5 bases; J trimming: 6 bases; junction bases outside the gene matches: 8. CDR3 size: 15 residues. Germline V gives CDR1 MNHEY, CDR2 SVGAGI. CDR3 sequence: CASSTEGQGRDTQYF. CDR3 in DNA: TGTGCCAGCAGTACCGAGGGACAGGGGAGGGATACGCAGTATTTT.

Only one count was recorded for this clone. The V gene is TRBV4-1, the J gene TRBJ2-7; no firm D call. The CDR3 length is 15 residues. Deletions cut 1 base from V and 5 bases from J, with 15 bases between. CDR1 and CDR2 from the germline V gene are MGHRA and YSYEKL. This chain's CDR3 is CASSQGLRLRDEQYF. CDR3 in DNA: TGCGCCAGCAGCCAAGGTCTACGCCTTCGGGACGAGCAGTACTTC.

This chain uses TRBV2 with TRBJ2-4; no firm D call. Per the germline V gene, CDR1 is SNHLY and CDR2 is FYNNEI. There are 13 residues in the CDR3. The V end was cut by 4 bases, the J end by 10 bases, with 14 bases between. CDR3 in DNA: TGTGCCAGCAGTGCTGAGGTCAGTAAGATTCAGTACTTC. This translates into CASSAEVSKIQYF.

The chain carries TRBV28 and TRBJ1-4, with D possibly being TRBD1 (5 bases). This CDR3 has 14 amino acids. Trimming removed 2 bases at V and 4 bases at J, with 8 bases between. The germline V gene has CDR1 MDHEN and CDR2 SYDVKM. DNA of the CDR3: TGTGCCAGCAGTTTAAGACAGAATAATGAAAAACTGTTTTTT. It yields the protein CASSLRQNNEKLFF.

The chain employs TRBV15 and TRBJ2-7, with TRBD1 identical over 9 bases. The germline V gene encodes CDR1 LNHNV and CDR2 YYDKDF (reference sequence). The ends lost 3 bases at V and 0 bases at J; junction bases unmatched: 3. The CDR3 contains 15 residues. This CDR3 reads CATSRGQGLSYEQYF. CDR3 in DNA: TGTGCCACCAGCAGGGGACAGGGACTCTCCTACGAGCAGTACTTC.

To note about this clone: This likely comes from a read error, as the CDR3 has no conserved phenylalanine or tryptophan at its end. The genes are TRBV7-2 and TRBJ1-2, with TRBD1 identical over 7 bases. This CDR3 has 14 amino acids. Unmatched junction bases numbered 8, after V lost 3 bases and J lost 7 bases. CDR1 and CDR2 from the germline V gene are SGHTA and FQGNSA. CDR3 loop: CASSLGTASRGYTL. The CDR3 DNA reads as TGTGCCAGCAGCTTGGGGACAGCTTCTCGTGGCTACACCCTC.